This TCR beta chain came from a study of blood T cell repertoires in COVID-19. The overall study: Acute and convalescent COVID-19 samples came from the United States, Italy and Spain. Sources were T cells, B-cell-depleted T cells, or PBMCs; the material itself was cDNA or gDNA.

The CDR3 is 13 amino acids. V gave up 4 bases and J gave up 7 bases; unmatched junction bases: 4. Germline CDR1 reads WNHNN; CDR2 reads SYGVQD (reference sequence). The Seattle patients, enrolled during active infection, were followed longitudinally. Repertoires were generated with immunoSEQ multiplex PCR, while TCRdb's copy carries only in-frame clones and drops some. The repertoire has 140,000 to 150,000 clones, 84% of them found once; the top ten carry approximately 9%. The sequence was obtained from a man under 40 with COVID-19, enrolled during active disease. The material sequenced was peripheral blood. J is TRBJ1-1 and V is TRBV10-1; TRBD1 matches 9 bases. Here the CDR3 DNA reads TGCGCCAGCAGTGTTTTGACAGGGGGTGAAGCTTTCTTT. Residues: CASSVLTGGEAFF.